This TCR beta chain stems from a study of cytomegalovirus exposure and HLA in healthy donors. Study summary: A later analysis reported the same platform for the approximately 110 validation repertoires and the roughly 670 first-cohort repertoires.

Clones were read by immunoSEQ multiplex PCR, and TCRdb kept only the in-frame ones, dropping some. The table has roughly 120,000 clones, roughly 93% seen once; the top ten hold around 1.3%. Germline V lookup: CDR1 SGHDT, CDR2 YYEEEE. Trimming stripped 0 bases from V and 11 bases from J, with 17 bases between. The CDR3 totals 14 residues. Sequencing input: PBMCs. This receptor was taken from a woman between 18 and 29 years old in good health and CMV-seronegative. The chain combines TRBV5-6 with TRBJ1-1; no definite D call. The CDR3 DNA reads TGTGCCAGCAGCTTGGAGTCGGTTCCCTCTTTGGCTTTCTTT. Protein: CASSLESVPSLAFF.